Each of the 26 T cell receptor beta chains below was sequenced from the same sample in a study of blood T cell repertoires in COVID-19. The data were produced by immunoSEQ multiplex PCR, yet TCRdb's version contains in-frame clones alone and is incomplete. The data contain more than 75,000 clones, about 90% of them singletons. The specimen sequenced was peripheral blood. The receptors originated from a woman aged 80 or over with acute or convalescent COVID-19.

This chain uses TRBV19 with TRBJ2-2; TRBD1 aligns across 10 bases. Germline lookup yields CDR1 LNHDA and CDR2 SQIVND (reference sequence). J was trimmed by 5 bases and V by 9 bases; bases with no gene match: 6. The length of the CDR3 is 14 residues. The DNA of the CDR3 is TGTGCCAGCAGGACAGGGGGGACGACCGGGGAGCTGTTTTTT. Its translation is CASRTGGTTGELFF.

The chain couples TRBV28 to TRBJ2-1; possible D gene TRBD2, 6 bases. V was pared by 3 bases and J by 4 bases, with 13 bases between. CDR3 size: 15 residues. From germline, CDR1 is MDHEN and CDR2 SYDVKM. The CDR3 reads CASSLIGGPYNEQFF. The CDR3 DNA reads as TGTGCCAGCAGTTTGATCGGGGGACCTTACAATGAGCAGTTCTTC.

This sequence joins TRBV2 and TRBJ2-7; TRBD2 agrees at 7 bases. Germline V CDR1 and CDR2: SNHLY, FYNNEI. Trimming took 7 bases from V and 1 from J; bases not matched to a gene: 7. The CDR3 contains 14 residues. The CDR3 DNA reads TGTGCCAGCACCCTAGCGGCACAGTCCTACGAGCAGTACTTC. It encodes CASTLAAQSYEQYF.

This clone was counted between two and nine times. One end of the junction varies from germline; a read error may be responsible. This chain uses TRBV7-7 with TRBJ1-1; D unresolved. CDR1 and CDR2 (germline): SSHAT, FNYEAQ (reference sequence). There are 13 residues in the CDR3. The CDR3 reads CASSSSQNTEAFF. CDR3 nucleotides: TGTGCTAGCAGCTCCTCACAGAACACTGAAGCTTTCTTT.

The chain links TRBV7-2 to TRBJ1-3, with TRBD1 identical over 8 bases. The CDR3 has 14 residues. In germline, CDR1 is SGHTA, CDR2 FQGNSA. J gave up 4 bases and V 5 bases, and 4 bases lay outside the gene matches. CDR3 in amino acids: CASSQQGGGNTIYF. The CDR3 DNA sequence: TGTGCCAGCAGCCAACAGGGGGGGGGAAACACCATATATTTT.

The V and J genes are TRBV9 and TRBJ2-3; D gene ambiguous. The CDR3 spans 15 residues. V dropped 5 bases and J dropped 1 base, with 14 bases sitting between them. Germline values: CDR1 SGDLS, CDR2 YYNGEE. For the CDR3, the DNA is TGTGCCAGCAGAGCCATCGGCCAGGGCACAGATACGCAGTATTTT. It translates to CASRAIGQGTDTQYF.

The V call is TRBV6-5, the J call TRBJ1-1, with 9 bases matching TRBD1. Trimming cost V 5 bases and J 4 bases; bases outside gene matches: 8. The CDR3 has 15 amino acids. Germline loops: CDR1 MNHEY, CDR2 SVGAGI. CDR3 bases: TGTGCCAGCAGTATGACAGGGGGGGGAGGCACTGAAGCTTTCTTT. This codes for CASSMTGGGGTEAFF.

In its sample, this clone was seen once. The chain joins TRBV29-1 to TRBJ1-1; 8 nucleotides align to TRBD1. Trimming took 6 bases from V and 4 from J; bases not matched to a gene: 7. Germline CDR1 and CDR2: SQVTM and ANQGSEA. The CDR3 extends over 13 amino acids. The CDR3 loop reads CSVGSTGVTEAFF. CDR3 nucleotide sequence: TGCAGCGTGGGTTCGACAGGGGTCACTGAAGCTTTCTTT.

This chain joins TRBV15 and TRBJ1-5, with 8 bases fitting TRBD1. V lost 3 bases to trimming and J lost 0 bases; unmatched junction nucleotides: 4. CDR3 length: 16 residues. Per germline, CDR1 LNHNV and CDR2 YYDKDF (reference sequence). CDR3 sequence: CATSSGTGNSNQPQHF. The CDR3 coding sequence is TGTGCCACCAGCAGTGGGACAGGAAATAGCAATCAGCCCCAGCATTTT.

The chain is built from TRBV6-4 and TRBJ1-5; tentative D call: TRBD1 (5 bases). The CDR3 loop spans 15 amino acids. V lost 5 bases to trimming and J lost 6 bases, with 17 bases between them. The germline CDR1 and CDR2 sequences are MRHNA and SNTAGT. CDR3 DNA sequence: TGTGCCAGCAGTACCTCCGGGGGTTCCAGTCAGCCCCAGCATTTT. Its translation is CASSTSGGSSQPQHF.

V gene TRBV19 combines with J gene TRBJ2-1, with D possibly matching TRBD2 (5 bases). V was trimmed by 5 bases and J by 5 bases, leaving 10 bases between them. From germline, CDR1 is LNHDA and CDR2 SQIVND (reference sequence). This CDR3 is 13 amino acids long. The CDR3 reads CASSLRTDNEQFF. In DNA form, the CDR3 reads TGTGCCAGTAGTTTACGGACTGACAATGAGCAGTTCTTC.

The V gene is TRBV19, the J gene TRBJ2-3; D possibly corresponds to TRBD1 (6 bases). Germline lookup yields CDR1 LNHDA and CDR2 SQIVND (reference sequence). V was trimmed by 7 bases and J by 3 bases, leaving 11 bases between them. This CDR3 is 13 amino acids long. The CDR3 reads CASTTGVTDTQYF. The DNA for the CDR3 is TGTGCCAGTACGACAGGTGTTACAGATACGCAGTATTTT.

The rearrangement links TRBV5-1 to TRBJ2-3; TRBD1 is a possible D gene (7 bases). CDR1 and CDR2 from the germline V gene are SGHRS and YFSETQ. The ends were cut back, 5 bases at V and 5 bases at J, with 21 bases in the middle. CDR3 length: 16 residues. DNA of the CDR3: TGCGCCAGCAGGAGACAGGATCGACAGGGAGGAGATACGCAGTATTTT. Its protein is CASRRQDRQGGDTQYF.

This chain links TRBV11-1 with TRBJ2-3; 9 positions agree with TRBD1. CDR3 length: 15 amino acids. The junction had 6 bases not matched to a gene; V was cut back by 7 bases and J by 1 base. The V gene's germline CDR1 is SGHAT and CDR2 FQDESV (reference sequence). The CDR3: CASTVGQGRTDTQYF. In DNA, the CDR3 is TGTGCCAGCACTGTAGGACAGGGGCGCACAGATACGCAGTATTTT.

V gene TRBV2 combines with J gene TRBJ2-1; 9 positions match TRBD1. Trimming at V came to 6 bases and at J to 8 bases, leaving 5 bases not matched to a gene. The germline V gene has CDR1 SNHLY and CDR2 FYNNEI. The CDR3 contains 13 residues. The CDR3 DNA sequence: TGTGCCAGCAGAGACAGGGGGGTCGATGAGCAGTTCTTC. This codes for CASRDRGVDEQFF.

The chain recombines TRBV10-3 with TRBJ2-1, with D perhaps matching TRBD2 (6 bases). The V gene's germline CDR1 is ENHRY and CDR2 SYGVKD. The germline V and J ends were trimmed by 7 bases and 1 base, with 20 bases remaining between them. The CDR3 loop spans 17 amino acids. CDR3 DNA: TGTGCCATCACGGGTGCGGCGGGAAAGGGATCCTACAATGAGCAGTTCTTC. Its protein is CAITGAAGKGSYNEQFF.

A remark on this clone: Other DNA sequences from this sample encode an identical CDR3 as well. V is TRBV6-1 and J is TRBJ2-3; D perhaps matches TRBD2 (5 bases). V was cut by 3 bases and J by 1 base, with 5 bases left in between. Germline V lookup: CDR1 MNHNS, CDR2 SASEGT. This CDR3 contains 13 residues. Written as DNA, the CDR3 is TGTGCCAGCAGTGAGCGGGGCACAGATACGCAGTATTTT. Residues: CASSERGTDTQYF.

The chain has TRBV2 and TRBJ1-5, with 8 bases fitting TRBD1. The germline gives CDR1 SNHLY, CDR2 FYNNEI. V lost 8 bases, J lost 4 bases, and 10 bases stayed unmatched. There are 15 residues in the CDR3. DNA for the CDR3: TGTGCCAGCGTAGCTCAACAGGGGGGTAATCAGCCCCAGCATTTT. Its translation: CASVAQQGGNQPQHF.

The gene calls are TRBV5-1 and TRBJ2-7; D possibly corresponds to TRBD1 (6 bases). Germline V gene data show CDR1 as SGHRS and CDR2 as YFSETQ. The V end was cut by 4 bases, the J end by 2 bases, with 10 bases between. The CDR3 consists of 13 residues. CDR3 loop: CASSLNRAYEQYF. CDR3 in DNA: TGCGCCAGCAGCCTTAACAGGGCCTACGAGCAGTACTTC.

This rearrangement joins TRBV9 to TRBJ2-7; 8 bases match TRBD1. The CDR3 is made up of 13 amino acids. CDR1 and CDR2 from the germline V gene are SGDLS and YYNGEE. The trim removed 3 bases at V and 8 bases at J, leaving 7 bases unmatched. The CDR3 loop reads CASSERGQDKQYF. The CDR3 DNA is TGTGCCAGCAGCGAGAGGGGACAGGACAAGCAGTACTTC.

CDR3 bases: TGTGCCTGGAGTGTCAGGGGAAACACTGAAGCTTTCTTT. Its translation: CAWSVRGNTEAFF. The V gene is TRBV30, the J gene TRBJ1-1, with a possible D match to TRBD1 (6 bases). The germline CDR1 and CDR2 sequences are GTSNPN and SVGIG (reference sequence). The CDR3 covers 13 residues. Trimming removed 0 bases at V and 2 bases at J, with 7 bases between.

The J gene is TRBJ1-1, the V gene TRBV6-5; D uncertain. Germline V gene lookup returns CDR1 MNHEY and CDR2 SVGAGI. The CDR3 totals 13 residues. Trimming cost V 6 bases and J 1 base, with 9 bases left between them. The CDR3 region has the DNA TGTGCCAGCAGACACCCAGAGAACACTGAAGCTTTCTTT. It is translated as CASRHPENTEAFF.

This sequence joins TRBV6-2 or TRBV6-3 and TRBJ1-6; no definite D call. Looked up from germline, CDR1 is MNHEY and CDR2 is SVGEGT. This CDR3 region has 17 residues. Trimming took 3 bases from V and 0 from J, leaving 12 bases between them. The chain's CDR3 is CASSYQVGSSYNSPLHF. CDR3 bases: TGTGCCAGCAGTTATCAAGTTGGGAGCTCCTATAATTCACCCCTCCACTTT.

This clone was recorded only once. The CDR3 DNA is TGTGCCAGCAGTTGGGGACAGGGGGGCTCCTACGAGCAGTACTTC. It is translated as CASSWGQGGSYEQYF. The chain carries TRBV6-2 or TRBV6-3 and TRBJ2-7, with TRBD1 identical over 11 bases. The J segment lost 0 bases and the V segment lost 4 bases, leaving 2 bases of the junction unmatched. Looked up from germline, CDR1 is MNHEY and CDR2 is SVGEGT. The CDR3 extends over 15 amino acids.

The rearrangement joins TRBV7-2 to TRBJ2-1, with 10 bases matching TRBD2. The CDR3 spans 16 residues. V lost 0 bases and J lost 8; bases outside the gene matches: 7. Germline V gene data show CDR1 as SGHTA and CDR2 as FQGNSA. The CDR3, as DNA: TGTGCCAGCAGCTTAGCCCTAGCGGGAGCCGGGCATGAGCAGTTCTTC. This sequence encodes CASSLALAGAGHEQFF.

This chain uses TRBV6-1 with TRBJ2-1, with 10 bases that match TRBD2. The CDR3 is made up of 15 amino acids. V was clipped by 1 base and J by 9 bases; unmatched bases: 6. Germline V gene sequence: CDR1 MNHNS, CDR2 SASEGT. In nucleotides, the CDR3 is TGTGCCAGCAGTGAAGGGCTAGCGGGAGTCCCTGAGCAGTTCTTC. Translation gives CASSEGLAGVPEQFF.